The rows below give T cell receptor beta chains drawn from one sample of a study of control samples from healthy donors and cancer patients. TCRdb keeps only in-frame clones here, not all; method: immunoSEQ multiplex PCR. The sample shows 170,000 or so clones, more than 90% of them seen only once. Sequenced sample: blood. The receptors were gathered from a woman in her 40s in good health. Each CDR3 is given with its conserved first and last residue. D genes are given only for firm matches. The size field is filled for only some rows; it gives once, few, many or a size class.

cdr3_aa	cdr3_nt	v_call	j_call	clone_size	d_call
CASSPRTGRVETQYF	TGTGCCAGCAGCCCCCGGACAGGGAGGGTGGAGACCCAGTACTTC	TRBV7-9	TRBJ2-5	once	NA
CASSPRPLGVPQETQYF	TGCGCCAGCAGCCCTCGCCCTTTGGGGGTCCCCCAAGAGACCCAGTACTTC	TRBV4-1	TRBJ2-5	NA	NA
CASSLYRNLAAFF	TGTGCCAGCAGTTTGTACAGGAACTTGGCCGCTTTCTTT	TRBV12-3/TRBV12-4	TRBJ1-1	once	NA
CASRRSGGGTQYF	TGTGCCAGCAGGAGGTCTGGCGGTGGTACGCAGTATTTT	TRBV2	TRBJ2-3	NA	NA
CASSLGQGSTGELFF	TGTGCCAGCAGCCTCGGACAGGGGAGCACCGGGGAGCTGTTTTTT	TRBV7-6	TRBJ2-2	NA	TRBD1
CASRFSSGANVLTF	TGCGCCAGCAGATTCAGCTCTGGGGCCAACGTCCTGACTTTC	TRBV5-1	TRBJ2-6	NA	NA
CASSPPQGHNEQFF	TGTGCCAGCAGCCCTCCCCAGGGCCACAATGAGCAGTTCTTC	TRBV11-2	TRBJ2-1	NA	NA
CAISDGGSGNIQYF	TGTGCCATCAGTGACGGGGGATCGGGAAACATTCAGTACTTC	TRBV10-3	TRBJ2-4	NA	NA
CASSLGPFYEQYF	TGTGCCAGCAGCTTAGGACCATTCTACGAGCAGTACTTC	TRBV11-2	TRBJ2-7	NA	NA
CASSPTHGGAKNTGELFF	TGCGCCAGCAGCCCGACGCACGGGGGCGCGAAGAACACCGGGGAGCTGTTTTTT	TRBV5-1	TRBJ2-2	NA	NA
CSVQKEHGLTDTQYF	TGCAGCGTTCAAAAGGAGCACGGTCTGACAGATACGCAGTATTTT	TRBV29-1	TRBJ2-3	NA	NA
CASSVGGIGSPLHF	TGTGCCAGCAGCGTAGGTGGGATAGGATCACCCCTCCACTTT	TRBV9	TRBJ1-6	NA	NA
CASSSQASGYNEQFF	TGTGCCAGCAGCTCGCAAGCTAGCGGTTACAATGAGCAGTTCTTC	TRBV7-6	TRBJ2-1	NA	TRBD2
CASSAGSTDTQYF	TGTGCCAGCAGTGCGGGTAGCACAGATACGCAGTATTTT	TRBV12-3/TRBV12-4	TRBJ2-3	once	NA
CASSLGDRTDTQYF	TGCGCCAGCAGCTTGGGGGACAGAACCGATACGCAGTATTTT	TRBV5-1	TRBJ2-3	NA	TRBD1
CASSLSTGTGNTIYF	TGTGCCAGCAGCTTAAGTACAGGGACAGGAAACACCATATATTTT	TRBV11-2	TRBJ1-3	NA	NA